A single sample gave rise to the 20 T cell receptor beta chains below, sequenced in a study of chemoradiotherapy in HPV16-positive cancers (dated by TCRdb to the early 2020s). Preparation of the library involved the immunoSEQ multiplex PCR assay. TCRdb mirrors the immuneACCESS table, restricted to in-frame sequences. Some clones are absent from its copies; in checked studies, under half trace to an unresolved V gene, and the reason for the others is unknown. This sample has around 30,000 clones in its table, and about 92% of those were observed once. 3.6% of the sample comes from the top ten. Specimen: blood, collected from a patient who underwent chemoradiotherapy. These receptors all come from a human donor with HPV-associated anogenital cancer.

This clone was observed a single time. The CDR3 here is CASSPLGGGAANTGELFF. CDR3 bases: TGTGCCAGCAGCCCCCTTGGAGGGGGGGCCGCGAACACCGGGGAGCTGTTTTTT. This rearrangement joins TRBV7-9 to TRBJ2-2; D is possibly TRBD2 (7 bases). Trimming removed 5 bases from V and 0 bases from J, with 19 bases in between. Germline V lookup: CDR1 SEHNR, CDR2 FQNEAQ (reference sequence). The CDR3 consists of 18 residues.

The gene calls are TRBV2 and TRBJ1-2; D unresolved. Germline V gives CDR1 SNHLY, CDR2 FYNNEI. The length of the CDR3 is 13 residues. Deletions cut 4 bases from V and 7 bases from J, with 13 bases between. This chain's CDR3 is CASSAETNTGYTF. In DNA form, the CDR3 reads TGTGCCAGCAGTGCCGAGACAAATACTGGCTACACCTTC.

V and J are TRBV12-5 and TRBJ2-7; D remains unclear. This CDR3 spans 13 amino acids. CDR1 is LGHNT and CDR2 is FRNRAP in the germline V gene. V gave up 3 bases and J gave up 4 bases, with 10 bases separating them. CDR3 DNA: TGTGCTAGTGGTTTCTGGGGAAGGTACGAGCAGTACTTC. Translated, it gives CASGFWGRYEQYF. Full variable domain (remainder filled in from reference TRBV12-5 and TRBJ2-7): DARVTQTPRHKVTEMGQEVTMRCQPILGHNTVFWYRQTMMQGLELLAYFRNRAPLDDSGMPKDRFSAEMPDATLATLKIQPSEPRDSAVYFCASGFWGRYEQYFGPGTRLTVT.

The rearrangement uses TRBV30 and TRBJ1-6; 9 nucleotides line up with TRBD1. Germline V gene sequence: CDR1 GTSNPN, CDR2 SVGIG (reference sequence). V dropped 3 bases and J dropped 10; count of bases not matched to a gene: 10. The CDR3 contains 15 residues. CDR3 coding DNA: TGTGCCTGGAGGCGGCGGACAGGGGATCCATCACCCCTCCACTTT. This encodes CAWRRRTGDPSPLHF.

The genes are TRBV11-1 and TRBJ2-5; D might be TRBD2 (5 bases). CDR1 and CDR2 from the germline V gene are SGHAT and FQDESV (reference sequence). Trimming cost V 5 bases and J 2 bases, with 18 bases left between them. This CDR3 comprises 16 residues. The CDR3 loop is CASSPGLVAIQETQYF. The CDR3 bases are TGTGCCAGCAGCCCGGGGTTGGTAGCAATACAAGAGACCCAGTACTTC.

This chain links TRBV2 with TRBJ1-4; perhaps TRBD1 as D (6 bases). Germline lookup yields CDR1 SNHLY and CDR2 FYNNEI. The CDR3 runs 10 residues. V lost 7 bases, J lost 13 bases, and 10 bases lay in between. This CDR3 is CASTQGGLFF. CDR3 sequence (DNA): TGTGCCAGCACACAGGGTGGACTGTTTTTT.

This clone was seen just once. This rearrangement joins TRBV29-1 to TRBJ2-7; 7 nucleotides agree with TRBD1. Germline trimming cut 7 bases from V and 6 bases from J; bases unmatched to any gene: 12. Germline assignment: CDR1 SQVTM and CDR2 ANQGSEA. CDR3 length equals 13 residues. This CDR3 reads CSGNTGDGGEQYF. CDR3 nucleotide sequence: TGCAGCGGGAATACAGGGGATGGGGGCGAGCAGTACTTC.

The CDR3 loop reads CASSQPTSVRTGSNEKLFF. The CDR3 nucleotides read TGTGCCAGCAGCCAACCGACCTCCGTTAGGACAGGCTCTAATGAAAAACTGTTTTTT. The chain combines TRBV14 with TRBJ1-4; the match to TRBD1 covers 7 bases. From germline, CDR1 is SGHDN and CDR2 FVKESK. The CDR3 totals 19 residues. The trim removed 2 bases at V and 3 bases at J, leaving 15 bases unmatched.

The gene calls are TRBV5-5 and TRBJ1-5; D unresolved. Germline lookup yields CDR1 SGHKS and CDR2 YYEKEE (reference sequence). The CDR3 contains 12 residues. Trimming pared 4 bases from V and 3 bases from J, leaving 5 bases between. CDR3 nucleotides: TGTGCCAGCAGCCACCCCAATCAGCCCCAGCATTTT. This gives the protein CASSHPNQPQHF.

The chain's CDR3 is CASSIQGSTEAFF. CDR3 bases: TGTGCCAGCAGCATACAGGGATCCACTGAAGCTTTCTTT. The rearrangement links TRBV11-3 to TRBJ1-1; maybe TRBD1 (6 bases). Germline loops: CDR1 SGHNT, CDR2 YENEEA. The CDR3 runs 13 residues. V was pared by 5 bases and J by 4 bases, with 11 bases between.

V and J are TRBV7-8 and TRBJ1-2, with D unclear. Trimming removed 5 bases at V and 13 bases at J, with 17 bases between. There are 12 residues in the CDR3. Germline-derived CDR1 and CDR2 are SGHVS and FQNEAQ. The CDR3 reads CASSPAASWGTF. The CDR3, as DNA: TGTGCCAGCAGCCCTGCCGCCAGCTGGGGCACCTTC.

The V and J genes are TRBV2 and TRBJ2-1; 9 nucleotides match TRBD2. The CDR3 totals 17 residues. CDR1 is SNHLY, CDR2 FYNNEI, per germline. Trimming at V came to 7 bases and at J to 8 bases, leaving 18 bases not matched to a gene. The CDR3 DNA follows: TGTGCCAGCAAAAGTCCTAGCGGGGAAAAGAGGGTCTATGAGCAGTTCTTC. Translated, it gives CASKSPSGEKRVYEQFF.

Written as DNA, the CDR3 is TGTGCCAGCAGCTCACAGGTGAACACTGAAGCTTTCTTT. This translates into CASSSQVNTEAFF. This chain uses TRBV7-2 with TRBJ1-1, with D possibly matching TRBD1 (5 bases). This CDR3 has 13 amino acids. V was pared by 4 bases and J by 0 bases, with 6 bases between. The germline CDR1 and CDR2 sequences are SGHTA and FQGNSA.

This clone was seen once. The rearrangement joins TRBV18 to TRBJ1-1, with D possibly TRBD1 on 5 matching bases. Germline V gene lookup returns CDR1 KGHSH and CDR2 LQKENI. The germline V and J ends were trimmed by 6 bases and 3 bases, with 11 bases remaining between them. The CDR3 runs to 13 residues. CDR3 region: CASSTTEYTEAFF. The CDR3 bases are TGTGCCAGCTCCACGACAGAATACACTGAAGCTTTCTTT. Full variable domain (missing parts from reference TRBV18 and TRBJ1-1): NAGVMQNPRHLVRRRGQEARLRCSPMKGHSHVYWYRQLPEEGLKFMVYLQKENIIDESGMPKERFSAEFPKEGPSILRIQQVVRGDSAAYFCASSTTEYTEAFFGQGTRLTVV.

V usage is TRBV9 and J usage is TRBJ2-3; possible D gene TRBD1, 5 bases. The V gene's germline CDR1 is SGDLS and CDR2 YYNGEE. V dropped 0 bases and J dropped 6 bases, with 11 bases sitting between them. CDR3 length equals 14 residues. Written as DNA, the CDR3 is TGTGCCAGCAGCGTAGCTTGGGGCGGTGATACGCAGTATTTT. Encoded protein: CASSVAWGGDTQYF.

The chain recombines TRBV7-2 with TRBJ1-6; D is uncertain. The CDR3 runs 17 residues. Germline CDR1 reads SGHTA; CDR2 reads FQGNSA. V gave up 1 base and J gave up 0 bases, with 10 bases separating them. The CDR3 nucleotides are TGTGCCAGCAGCTTAGTAGCCGGTAGCTCCTATAATTCACCCCTCCACTTT. Protein product: CASSLVAGSSYNSPLHF.

This clone was observed a handful of times. The gene calls are TRBV6-1 and TRBJ1-5; D remains unclear. The CDR3 covers 12 residues. CDR1 is MNHNS, CDR2 SASEGT, per germline. Trimming cost V 6 bases and J 6 bases, with 9 bases left between them. CDR3 protein: CASRGWGQPQHF. The CDR3, as DNA: TGTGCCAGCAGGGGCTGGGGTCAGCCCCAGCATTTT.

This chain joins TRBV5-1 and TRBJ1-6; 9 bases match TRBD1. The germline V gene encodes CDR1 SGHRS and CDR2 YFSETQ. This CDR3 has 15 amino acids. V lost 0 bases to trimming and J lost 10 bases; unmatched junction nucleotides: 5. The chain's CDR3 is CASSLGTGVESPLHF. For the CDR3, the DNA is TGCGCCAGCAGCTTGGGGACAGGGGTTGAGTCACCCCTCCACTTT.

The chain uses TRBV6-1 and TRBJ2-7; the D gene is possibly TRBD2 (6 bases). The CDR3 loop spans 15 amino acids. The germline CDR1 and CDR2 sequences are MNHNS and SASEGT. The V end lost 4 bases, the J end lost 2 bases, and 15 bases lay between the germline ends. CDR3 nucleotide sequence: TGTGCCAGCAGTGGAGGAGGGGCTCGACCCTACGAGCAGTACTTC. It codes for CASSGGGARPYEQYF.

The chain is built from TRBV19 and TRBJ2-2; D ambiguous. V lost 4 bases, J lost 0 bases, and 3 bases lay in between. Per germline, CDR1 LNHDA and CDR2 SQIVND (reference sequence). There are 13 residues in the CDR3. CDR3 coding DNA: TGTGCCAGTAGTAACCCGAACACCGGGGAGCTGTTTTTT. Translation: CASSNPNTGELFF.